These T cell receptor beta chains were read from a single sample in a study of blood T cell repertoires in COVID-19. Profiled with immunoSEQ multiplex PCR; TCRdb holds only in-frame clones, not every one. The repertoire consists of around 250,000 clones, with roughly 80% occurring once and the leading ten covering roughly 3.3%. Sequences were obtained from peripheral blood. Source of these receptors: a woman under 30 with acute or convalescent COVID-19. Each CDR3 is given with its conserved first and last residue. A D gene is named only where the DNA matches it firmly. Expanded clones get a size class; other rows say once, few or many, or leave the size out.

-	-	TRBV5-4	TRBJ2-3	CASSLQGSTDTQYF	TGTGCCAGCAGCTTGCAGGGGAGCACAGATACGCAGTATTTT
-	-	TRBV7-6	TRBJ2-7	CASSSELGRNYEQYF	TGTGCCAGCAGTTCCGAACTTGGGAGAAACTACGAGCAGTACTTC
few	-	TRBV14	TRBJ1-3	CASSRIGGTQSSGNTIYF	TGTGCCAGCAGCCGCATAGGAGGGACTCAGAGCTCTGGAAACACCATATATTTT
-	-	TRBV6-4	TRBJ1-2	CASSAEWGANYGYTF	TGTGCCAGCAGCGCCGAGTGGGGCGCTAACTATGGCTACACCTTC
few	-	TRBV20-1	TRBJ2-5	CSARGGAAQYF	TGCAGTGCTAGAGGCGGAGCGGCCCAGTACTTC
-	-	TRBV6-5	TRBJ2-2	CASMALQGNTGELFF	TGTGCCAGCATGGCCCTCCAGGGGAACACCGGGGAGCTGTTTTTT
-	-	TRBV4-1	TRBJ1-1	CASSQGQGTEAFF	TGCGCCAGCAGCCAGGGTCAGGGTACTGAAGCTTTCTTT
-	-	TRBV11-2	TRBJ2-7	CASSLLGRGQYF	TGTGCCAGCAGCTTACTGGGCCGTGGGCAGTACTTC
-	-	TRBV7-2	TRBJ2-5	CASSYRSQQETQYF	TGTGCCAGCAGCTACCGGAGCCAGCAAGAGACCCAGTACTTC
-	TRBD1	TRBV4-3	TRBJ2-3	CASSQDPQGADTQYF	TGCGCCAGCAGCCAAGATCCGCAGGGGGCAGATACGCAGTATTTT
-	-	TRBV9	TRBJ1-4	CASSVRAGTNEKLFF	TGTGCCAGCAGCGTGAGGGCAGGAACTAATGAAAAACTGTTTTTT
-	TRBD1	TRBV28	TRBJ2-7	CASSSPGQGAGEQYF	TGTGCCAGCAGCTCACCGGGACAGGGGGCGGGTGAGCAGTACTTC
-	-	TRBV6-6	TRBJ1-1	CASSPHQWTEKRNTEAFF	TGTGCCAGCAGTCCCCACCAATGGACAGAGAAAAGGAACACTGAAGCTTTCTTT
few	TRBD1	TRBV2	TRBJ2-6	CASRGTGLLGANVLTF	TGTGCCAGCAGGGGGACAGGCTTACTAGGGGCCAACGTCCTGACTTTC
-	TRBD2	TRBV10-1	TRBJ2-7	CASSAVAGGPAQYF	TGCGCCAGCAGTGCGGTAGCGGGTGGCCCAGCGCAGTACTTC
-	TRBD1	TRBV6-2/TRBV6-3	TRBJ2-7	CASSYSTGTGTGSYEQYF	TGTGCCAGCAGTTACTCGACAGGCACCGGGACAGGTAGTTACGAGCAGTACTTC
-	-	TRBV2	TRBJ1-1	CASSKGQIGNTEAFF	TGTGCCAGCAGCAAAGGACAGATCGGGAACACTGAAGCTTTCTTT
once	-	TRBV21-1	TRBJ2-7	CARRDRGILLSYEQYF	TGTGCCAGACGGGACAGGGGGATTTTACTCTCCTACGAGCAGTACTTC
-	-	TRBV7-8	TRBJ1-5	CASSLGGSVTYYQPQHF	TGTGCCAGCAGCCTAGGAGGGTCAGTGACATACTATCAGCCCCAGCATTTT
-	-	TRBV18	TRBJ1-1	CASSPSPPTGNTEAFF	TGTGCCAGCTCACCGTCCCCCCCGACAGGGAACACTGAAGCTTTCTTT
-	TRBD1	TRBV12-5	TRBJ1-3	CASGDADRGKGGNTIYF	TGTGCTAGTGGCGACGCTGACAGGGGTAAAGGAGGAAACACCATATATTTT
-	-	TRBV3-1/TRBV3-2	TRBJ2-4	CASSPQSLAKNIQYF	TGTGCCAGCAGCCCTCAGTCGTTAGCCAAAAACATTCAGTACTTC
-	-	TRBV7-2	TRBJ2-2	CASSLRLNTGELFF	TGTGCCAGCAGCCTTAGACTAAACACCGGGGAGCTGTTTTTT
few	-	TRBV19	TRBJ2-3	CASSVGLISTDTQYF	TGTGCCAGTAGTGTAGGACTCATTAGCACAGATACGCAGTATTTT
-	TRBD1	TRBV3-1/TRBV3-2	TRBJ2-2	CASSSRQGSGELFF	TGTGCCAGCAGCTCCCGACAGGGTTCCGGGGAGCTGTTTTTT
-	-	TRBV6-2/TRBV6-3	TRBJ2-7	CASSPLRRDSYEQYF	TGTGCCAGCAGCCCCCTTCGGCGGGACTCCTACGAGCAGTACTTC
-	-	TRBV7-9	TRBJ1-3	CASSLVILRSPYSGNTIYF	TGTGCCAGCAGCTTAGTAATTTTACGGTCCCCCTACTCTGGAAACACCATATATTTT
-	TRBD1	TRBV3-1/TRBV3-2	TRBJ1-1	CASSQDPGQPNTEAFF	TGTGCCAGCAGCCAAGACCCGGGACAGCCAAACACTGAAGCTTTCTTT
-	-	TRBV5-8	TRBJ2-1	CASSLGVSSSYNEQFF	TGTGCCAGCAGCTTGGGAGTTAGCTCGTCCTACAATGAGCAGTTCTTC